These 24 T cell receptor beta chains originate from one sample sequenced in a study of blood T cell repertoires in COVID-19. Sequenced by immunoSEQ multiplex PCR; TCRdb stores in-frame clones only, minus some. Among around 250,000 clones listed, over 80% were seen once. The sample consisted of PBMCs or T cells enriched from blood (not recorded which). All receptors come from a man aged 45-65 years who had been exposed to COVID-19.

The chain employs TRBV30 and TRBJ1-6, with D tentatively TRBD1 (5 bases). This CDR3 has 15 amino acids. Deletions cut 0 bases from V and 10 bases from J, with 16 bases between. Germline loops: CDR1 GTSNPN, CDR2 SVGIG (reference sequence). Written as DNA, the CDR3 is TGTGCCTGGAGTGTAACAGGTACTCTAGGATCACCCCTCCACTTT. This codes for CAWSVTGTLGSPLHF. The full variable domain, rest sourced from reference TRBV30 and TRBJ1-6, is SQTIHQWPATLVQPVGSPLSLECTVEGTSNPNLYWYRQAAGRGLQLLFYSVGIGQISSEVPQNLSASRPQDRQFILSSKKLLLSDSGFYLCAWSVTGTLGSPLHFGNGTRLTVT.

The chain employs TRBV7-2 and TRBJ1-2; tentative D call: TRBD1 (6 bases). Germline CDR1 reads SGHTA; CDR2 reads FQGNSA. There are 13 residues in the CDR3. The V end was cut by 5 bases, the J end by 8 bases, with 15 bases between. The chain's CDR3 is CASSRGAGEGYTF. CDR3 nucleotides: TGTGCCAGCAGCAGAGGTGCAGGGGAGGGCTACACCTTC.

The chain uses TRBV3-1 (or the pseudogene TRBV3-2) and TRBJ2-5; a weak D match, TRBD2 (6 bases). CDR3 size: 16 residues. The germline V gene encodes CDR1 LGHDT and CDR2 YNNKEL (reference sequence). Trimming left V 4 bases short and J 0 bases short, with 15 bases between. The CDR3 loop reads CASSRLAGRYQETQYF. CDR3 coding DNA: TGTGCCAGCAGCCGACTGGCGGGGCGGTACCAAGAGACCCAGTACTTC.

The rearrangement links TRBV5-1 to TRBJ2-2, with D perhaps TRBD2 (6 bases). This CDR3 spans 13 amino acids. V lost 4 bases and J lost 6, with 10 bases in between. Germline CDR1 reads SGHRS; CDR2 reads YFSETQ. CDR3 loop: CASSQGLAGELFF. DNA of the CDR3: TGCGCCAGCAGCCAGGGACTTGCCGGGGAGCTGTTTTTT.

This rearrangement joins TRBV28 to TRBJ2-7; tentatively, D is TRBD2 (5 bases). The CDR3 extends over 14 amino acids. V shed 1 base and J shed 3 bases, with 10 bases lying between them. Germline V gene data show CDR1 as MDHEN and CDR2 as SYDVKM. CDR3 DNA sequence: TGTGCCAGCAGTTTATCATGGGGAGACTACGAGCAGTACGTC. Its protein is CASSLSWGDYEQYV.

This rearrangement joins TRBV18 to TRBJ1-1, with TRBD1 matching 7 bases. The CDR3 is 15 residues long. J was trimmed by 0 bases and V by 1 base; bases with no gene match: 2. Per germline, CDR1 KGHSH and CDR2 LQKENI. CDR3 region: CASSPQGAMNTEAFF. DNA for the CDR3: TGTGCCAGCTCACCACAGGGGGCAATGAACACTGAAGCTTTCTTT.

The CDR3 DNA sequence: TGCGCCAGCAGCTTATCGGGGTACGCCTATGGCTACACCTTC. It encodes CASSLSGYAYGYTF. This chain uses TRBV5-1 with TRBJ1-2; D gene ambiguous. Germline V gene sequence: CDR1 SGHRS, CDR2 YFSETQ. V was clipped by 2 bases and J by 4 bases, with 12 bases between them. The CDR3 is 14 residues long. The full variable domain, in which reference TRBV5-1 and TRBJ1-2 provide the parts outside the CDR3, is KAGVTQTPRYLIKTRGQQVTLSCSPISGHRSVSWYQQTPGQGLQFLFEYFSETQRNKGNFPGRFSGRQFSNSRSEMNVSTLELGDSALYLCASSLSGYAYGYTFGSGTRLTVV.

DNA of the CDR3: TGTGCCACCTCGGAGACAGGGGTTTTGGCTTTCTTT. Protein product: CATSETGVLAFF. The chain recombines TRBV19 with TRBJ1-1; TRBD1 matches 8 bases. The CDR3 spans 12 residues. Losses at the gene ends were 10 bases for V and 11 bases for J; bases not matched to a gene: 12. Germline CDR1 and CDR2: LNHDA and SQIVND (reference sequence).

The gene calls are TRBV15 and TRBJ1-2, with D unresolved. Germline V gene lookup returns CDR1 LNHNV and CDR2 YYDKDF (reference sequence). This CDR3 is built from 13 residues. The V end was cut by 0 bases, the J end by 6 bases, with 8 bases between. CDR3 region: CATSRDSLHGYTF. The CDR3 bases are TGTGCCACCAGCAGAGACTCCCTCCATGGCTACACCTTC.

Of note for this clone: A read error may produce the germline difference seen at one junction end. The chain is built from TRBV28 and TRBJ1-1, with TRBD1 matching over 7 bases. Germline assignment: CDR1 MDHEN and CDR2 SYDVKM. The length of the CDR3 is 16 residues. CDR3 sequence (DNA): TGTGCCAGCAGTTCATACCAACAGGGGCCCCGCTCTGAGGCTTTCTTT. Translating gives CASSSYQQGPRSEAFF.

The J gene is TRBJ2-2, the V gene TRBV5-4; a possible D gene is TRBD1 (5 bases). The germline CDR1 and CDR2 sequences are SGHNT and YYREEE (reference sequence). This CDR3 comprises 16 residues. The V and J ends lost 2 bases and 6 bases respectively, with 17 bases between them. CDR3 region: CASSLDRPNTSGELFF. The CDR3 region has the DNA TGTGCCAGCAGCTTAGACAGACCAAACACCTCCGGGGAGCTGTTTTTT.

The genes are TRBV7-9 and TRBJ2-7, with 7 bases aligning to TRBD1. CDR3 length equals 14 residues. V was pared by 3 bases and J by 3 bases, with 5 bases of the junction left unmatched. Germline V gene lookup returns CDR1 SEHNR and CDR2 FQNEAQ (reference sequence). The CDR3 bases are TGTGCCAGCAGCTTTGCAGGGGGTGGCTACGAGCAGTACTTC. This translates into CASSFAGGGYEQYF.

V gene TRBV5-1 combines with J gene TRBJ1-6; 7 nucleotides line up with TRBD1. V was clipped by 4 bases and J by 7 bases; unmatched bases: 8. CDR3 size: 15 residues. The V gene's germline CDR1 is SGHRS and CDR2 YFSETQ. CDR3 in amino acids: CASSIQGSGNSPLHF. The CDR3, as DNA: TGCGCCAGCAGCATACAGGGGTCAGGCAATTCACCCCTCCACTTT. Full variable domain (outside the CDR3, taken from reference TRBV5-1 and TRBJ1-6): KAGVTQTPRYLIKTRGQQVTLSCSPISGHRSVSWYQQTPGQGLQFLFEYFSETQRNKGNFPGRFSGRQFSNSRSEMNVSTLELGDSALYLCASSIQGSGNSPLHFGNGTRLTVT.

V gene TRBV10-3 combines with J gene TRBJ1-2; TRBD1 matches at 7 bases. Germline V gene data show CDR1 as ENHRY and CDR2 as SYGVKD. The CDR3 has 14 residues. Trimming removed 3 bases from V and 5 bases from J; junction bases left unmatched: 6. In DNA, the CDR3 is TGTGCCATCAGTGACTCGGCAGGGGGGTATGGCTACACCTTC. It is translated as CAISDSAGGYGYTF.

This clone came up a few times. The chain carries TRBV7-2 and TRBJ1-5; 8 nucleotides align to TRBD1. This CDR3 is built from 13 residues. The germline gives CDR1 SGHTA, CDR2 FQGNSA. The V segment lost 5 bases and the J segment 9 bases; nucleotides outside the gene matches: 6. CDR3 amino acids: CASSRGTGRPQHF. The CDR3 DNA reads TGTGCCAGCAGCCGCGGGACAGGCCGGCCCCAGCATTTT.

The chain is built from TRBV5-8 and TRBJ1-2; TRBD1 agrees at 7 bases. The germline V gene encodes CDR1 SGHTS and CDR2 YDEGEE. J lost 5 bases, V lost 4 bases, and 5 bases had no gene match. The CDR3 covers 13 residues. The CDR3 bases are TGTGCCAGCAGCATACAGGGGTCGTATGGCTACACCTTC. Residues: CASSIQGSYGYTF. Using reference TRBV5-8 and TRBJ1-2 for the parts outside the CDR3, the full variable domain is EAGVTQSPTHLIKTRGQQATLRCSPISGHTSVYWYQQALGLGLQFLLWYDEGEERNRGNFPPRFSGRQFPNYSSELNVNALELEDSALYLCASSIQGSYGYTFGSGTRLTVV.

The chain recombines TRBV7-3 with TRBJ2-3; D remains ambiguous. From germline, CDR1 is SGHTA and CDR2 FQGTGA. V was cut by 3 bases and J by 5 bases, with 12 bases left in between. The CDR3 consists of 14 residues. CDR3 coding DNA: TGTGCCAGCAGCTTGATGGGTTCGGGAGATACGCAGTATTTT. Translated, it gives CASSLMGSGDTQYF.

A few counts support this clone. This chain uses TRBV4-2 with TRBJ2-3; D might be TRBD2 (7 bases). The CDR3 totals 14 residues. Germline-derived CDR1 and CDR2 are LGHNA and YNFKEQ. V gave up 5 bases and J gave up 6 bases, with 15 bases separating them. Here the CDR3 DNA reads TGTGCCAGCAGCTTAGCCGGGGGGCGGGATACGCAGTATTTT. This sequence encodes CASSLAGGRDTQYF.

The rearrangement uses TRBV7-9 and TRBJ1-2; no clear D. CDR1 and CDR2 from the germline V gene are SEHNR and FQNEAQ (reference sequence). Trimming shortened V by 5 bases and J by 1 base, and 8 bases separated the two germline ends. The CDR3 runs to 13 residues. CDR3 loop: CASSTRFNYGYTF. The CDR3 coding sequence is TGTGCCAGCAGCACACGATTTAACTATGGCTACACCTTC.

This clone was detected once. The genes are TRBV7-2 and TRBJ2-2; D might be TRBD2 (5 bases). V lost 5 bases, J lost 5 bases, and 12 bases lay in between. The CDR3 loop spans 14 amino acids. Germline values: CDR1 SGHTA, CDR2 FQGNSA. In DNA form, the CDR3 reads TGTGCCAGCAGCCCTGGACTCATGACCGGGGAGCTGTTTTTT. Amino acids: CASSPGLMTGELFF.

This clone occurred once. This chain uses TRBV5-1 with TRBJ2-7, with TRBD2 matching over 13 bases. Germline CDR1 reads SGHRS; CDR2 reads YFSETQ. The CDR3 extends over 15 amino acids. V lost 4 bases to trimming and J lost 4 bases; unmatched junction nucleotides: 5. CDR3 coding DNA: TGCGCCAGCAGCGGGGGACTAGCGGGGTTATACGAGCAGTACTTC. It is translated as CASSGGLAGLYEQYF.

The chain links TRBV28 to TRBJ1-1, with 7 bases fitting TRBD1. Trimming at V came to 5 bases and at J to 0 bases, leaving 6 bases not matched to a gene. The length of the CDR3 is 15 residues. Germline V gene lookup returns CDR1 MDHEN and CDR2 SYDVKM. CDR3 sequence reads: CASSPMTGLNTEAFF. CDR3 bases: TGTGCCAGCAGTCCGATGACAGGGCTGAACACTGAAGCTTTCTTT.

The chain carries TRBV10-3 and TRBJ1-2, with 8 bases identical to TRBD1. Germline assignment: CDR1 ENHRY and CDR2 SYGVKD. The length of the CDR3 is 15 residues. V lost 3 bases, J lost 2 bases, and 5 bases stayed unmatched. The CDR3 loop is CAISDGQGSNYGYTF. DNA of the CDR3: TGTGCCATCAGTGACGGACAGGGATCCAACTATGGCTACACCTTC.

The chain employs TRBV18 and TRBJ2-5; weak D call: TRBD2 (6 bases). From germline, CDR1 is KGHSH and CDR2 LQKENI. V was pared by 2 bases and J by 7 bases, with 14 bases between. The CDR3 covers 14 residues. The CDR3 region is CASSPTRDFGTQYF. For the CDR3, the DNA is TGTGCCAGCTCACCAACCCGGGACTTTGGGACCCAGTACTTC.